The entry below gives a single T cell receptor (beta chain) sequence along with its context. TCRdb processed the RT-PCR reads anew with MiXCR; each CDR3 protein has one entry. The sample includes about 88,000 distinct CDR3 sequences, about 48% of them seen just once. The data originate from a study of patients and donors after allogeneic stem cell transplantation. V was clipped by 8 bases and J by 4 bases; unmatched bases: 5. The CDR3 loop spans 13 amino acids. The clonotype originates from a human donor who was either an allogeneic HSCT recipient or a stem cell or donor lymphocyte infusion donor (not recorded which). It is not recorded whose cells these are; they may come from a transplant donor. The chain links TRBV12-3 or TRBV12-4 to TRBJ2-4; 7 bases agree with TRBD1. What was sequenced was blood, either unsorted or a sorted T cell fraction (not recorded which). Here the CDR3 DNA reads TGTGCCAGCGCCCAACAGGGGAAAAACATTCAGTACTTC. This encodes CASAQQGKNIQYF.